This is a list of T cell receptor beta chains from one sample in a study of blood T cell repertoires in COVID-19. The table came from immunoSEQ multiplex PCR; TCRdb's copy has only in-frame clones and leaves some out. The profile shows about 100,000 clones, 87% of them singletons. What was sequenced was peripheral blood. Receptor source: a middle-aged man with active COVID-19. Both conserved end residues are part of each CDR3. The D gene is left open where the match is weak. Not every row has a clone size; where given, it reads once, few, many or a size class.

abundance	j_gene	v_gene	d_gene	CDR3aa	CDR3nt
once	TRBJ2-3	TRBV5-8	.	CASSLKIGTGTDTQYF	TGTGCCAGCAGCTTGAAGATAGGCACGGGAACAGACACGCAGTATTTT
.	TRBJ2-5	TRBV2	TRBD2	CASSGTSGAYQETQYF	TGTGCCAGCAGTGGGACTAGCGGTGCTTACCAAGAGACCCAGTACTTC
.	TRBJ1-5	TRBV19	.	CASTPTPSNQPQHF	TGTGCCAGTACCCCAACTCCGAGCAATCAGCCCCAGCATTTT
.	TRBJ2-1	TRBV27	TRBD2	CASSPWGGEQFF	TGTGCCAGCAGTCCTTGGGGGGGTGAGCAGTTCTTC
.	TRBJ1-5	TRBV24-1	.	CATSHGGSNQPQHF	TGTGCCACCAGTCACGGAGGAAGCAATCAGCCCCAGCATTTT
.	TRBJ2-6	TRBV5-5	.	CASSLQGALALGANVLTF	TGTGCCAGCAGCTTGCAAGGGGCACTCGCCCTGGGGGCCAACGTCCTGACTTTC
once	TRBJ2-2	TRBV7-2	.	CASSLATGELFF	TGTGCCAGCAGCTTGGCCACCGGGGAGCTGTTTTTT
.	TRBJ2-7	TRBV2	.	CASNPGATYEQYF	TGTGCCAGTAATCCAGGTGCTACCTACGAGCAGTACTTC
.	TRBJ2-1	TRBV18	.	CASSLNGNEQFF	TGTGCCAGCTCCCTAAACGGTAATGAGCAGTTCTTC
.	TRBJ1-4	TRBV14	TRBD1	CASSRDRVEEKLFF	TGTGCCAGCAGCAGGGACAGGGTGGAAGAAAAACTGTTTTTT
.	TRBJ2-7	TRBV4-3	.	CASSQYRDNTYEQYF	TGCGCCAGCAGCCAGTACCGGGACAACACCTACGAGCAGTACTTC
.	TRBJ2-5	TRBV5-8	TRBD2	CASSLSGSPQETQYF	TGTGCCAGCAGCCTTAGCGGGAGCCCCCAAGAGACCCAGTACTTC
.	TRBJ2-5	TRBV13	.	CASSSSDRTGGETQYF	TGTGCCAGCAGCTCGTCGGACCGGACCGGGGGAGAGACCCAGTACTTC
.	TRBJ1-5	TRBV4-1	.	CASSQDRGASNQPQHF	TGCGCCAGCAGCCAAGATCGGGGGGCGAGCAATCAGCCCCAGCATTTT
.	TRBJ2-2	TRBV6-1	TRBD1	CASSERVTGGIGELFF	TGTGCCAGCAGTGAACGGGTGACAGGGGGGATCGGGGAGCTGTTTTTT
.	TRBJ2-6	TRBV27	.	CASSRGVPGANVLTF	TGTGCCAGCAGTCGCGGGGTCCCTGGGGCCAACGTCCTGACTTTC
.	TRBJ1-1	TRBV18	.	CASSTSTGSEAFF	TGTGCCAGCTCAACATCAACAGGTTCTGAAGCTTTCTTT
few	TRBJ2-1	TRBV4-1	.	CATGGLLGAQFF	TGCGCCACCGGGGGACTCCTCGGCGCGCAGTTCTTC
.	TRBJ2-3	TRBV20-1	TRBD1	CSASRGQGYRDTQYF	TGCAGTGCTAGTCGGGGACAGGGCTATAGAGATACGCAGTATTTT
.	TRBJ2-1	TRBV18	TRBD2	CASSYVGTSGFF	TGTGCCAGCTCATATGTGGGGACTAGCGGGTTCTTC
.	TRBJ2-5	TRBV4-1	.	CASSQGEQPLEAQYF	TGCGCCAGCAGCCAAGGGGAACAGCCCCTGGAGGCCCAGTACTTC
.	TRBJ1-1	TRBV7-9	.	CASSPLLNTEAFF	TGTGCCAGCAGCCCTCTCCTGAACACTGAAGCTTTCTTT
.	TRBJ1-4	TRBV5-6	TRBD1	CASSLGQGKEKLFF	TGTGCCAGCAGCCTGGGACAGGGAAAAGAAAAACTGTTTTTT
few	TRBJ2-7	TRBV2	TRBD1	CASSTDRASWEQYF	TGTGCCAGCAGTACAGACAGGGCATCTTGGGAGCAGTACTTC
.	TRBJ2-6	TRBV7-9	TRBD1	CASSLGRGQFDSGANVLTF	TGTGCCAGCAGCTTAGGAAGGGGACAGTTCGACTCTGGGGCCAACGTCCTGACTTTC
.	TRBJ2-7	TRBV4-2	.	CASSQASTYEGEQYF	TGTGCCAGCAGCCAAGCTTCGACTTACGAGGGAGAGCAGTACTTC
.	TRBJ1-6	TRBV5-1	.	CASRSPEGSYNSPLHF	TGCGCCAGCAGATCCCCGGAGGGATCCTATAATTCACCCCTCCACTTT
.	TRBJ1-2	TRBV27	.	CASSSGLGGLGYTF	TGTGCCAGCAGTTCAGGGTTGGGGGGACTCGGCTACACCTTC
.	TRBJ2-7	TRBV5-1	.	CASSLAGEQYF	TGCGCCAGCAGCTTGGCAGGCGAGCAGTACTTC
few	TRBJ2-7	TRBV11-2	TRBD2	CASSPTGSGRSSYEQYF	TGTGCCAGCAGCCCAACAGGATCCGGGAGGAGTAGTTACGAGCAGTACTTC
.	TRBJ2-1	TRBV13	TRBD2	CASRELAGGLSYNEQFF	TGTGCCAGCAGGGAACTAGCGGGGGGCCTGTCCTACAATGAGCAGTTCTTC
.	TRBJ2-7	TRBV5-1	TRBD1	CASSSQGASYEQYF	TGCGCCAGCAGCAGTCAGGGGGCCTCCTACGAGCAGTACTTC
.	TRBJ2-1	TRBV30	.	CAWRDFGRGRGNEQFF	TGTGCCTGGAGGGACTTCGGCAGGGGTAGGGGCAATGAGCAGTTCTTC
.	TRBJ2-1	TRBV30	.	CAWIDVDEQFF	TGTGCCTGGATAGATGTCGATGAGCAGTTCTTC
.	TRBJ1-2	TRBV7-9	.	CASSLGQNYGYTF	TGTGCCAGCAGCTTAGGACAGAACTATGGCTACACCTTC
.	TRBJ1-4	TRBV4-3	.	CASSQGLATNEKLFF	TGCGCCAGCAGCCAGGGACTTGCAACTAATGAAAAACTGTTTTTT
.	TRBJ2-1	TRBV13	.	CASSQDTAFNEQFF	TGTGCCAGCAGCCAGGACACCGCTTTTAATGAGCAGTTCTTC
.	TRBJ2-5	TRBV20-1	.	CSASGGTSYQETQYF	TGCAGTGCTAGTGGGGGGACATCGTACCAAGAGACCCAGTACTTC
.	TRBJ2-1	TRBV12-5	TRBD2	CASGLGRGGQGDEQFF	TGTGCTAGTGGTTTGGGAAGGGGAGGGCAAGGAGATGAGCAGTTCTTC
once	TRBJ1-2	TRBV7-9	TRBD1	CASNEGGFGDRGHYGYTF	TGTGCAAGCAACGAAGGGGGGTTCGGGGACAGGGGACACTATGGCTACACCTTC
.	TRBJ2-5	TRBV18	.	CASSPGGAQTQYF	TGTGCCAGCTCACCCGGCGGGGCCCAGACCCAGTACTTC
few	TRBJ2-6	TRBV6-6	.	CASSYFGIAGANVLTF	TGTGCCAGCAGTTATTTCGGGATTGCCGGGGCCAACGTCCTGACTTTC
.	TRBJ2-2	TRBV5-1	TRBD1	CASSPGTGGTGELFF	TGCGCCAGCAGCCCCGGGACAGGGGGCACCGGGGAGCTGTTTTTT